This TCR beta chain was retrieved from a study of shared clonotypes between healthy human individuals. Worth noting for this clone: This specimen includes other DNA sequences encoding the same CDR3.

Nashville, Tennessee was home to all donors, each a Caucasian adult. Using immunoSEQ multiplex PCR, the repertoire was profiled, and TCRdb retains in-frame clones only, with some absent. The table has 600,000 to 750,000 clones, 55% to 80% seen once. The CDR3 runs to 15 residues. Germline CDR1 is MDHEN and CDR2 is SYDVKM. V was clipped by 5 bases and J by 4 bases; unmatched bases: 7. The specimen sequenced was memory CD4+ T cells sorted from blood. The subset: CD45RA-negative fraction. This clonotype originated in a woman aged 25 to 39 in good health. The V call is TRBV28, the J call TRBJ2-2; 7 positions match TRBD1. The CDR3 is CASSRGQDLTGELFF. The DNA for the CDR3 is TGTGCCAGCAGTAGAGGACAGGACCTCACCGGGGAGCTGTTTTTT.